Below, 12 T cell receptor beta chains from the same sample are listed, as sequenced in a study of blood T cell repertoires in COVID-19. Method: immunoSEQ multiplex PCR; TCRdb's copy keeps in-frame clones and lacks some. The sample holds tens of thousands of clones; over 80% are singletons and the top ten take 2.5% to 3%. Sequencing input: peripheral blood. The source of these receptors is a man aged 80 or over with active or convalescent COVID-19.

The chain couples TRBV27 to TRBJ1-4; maybe TRBD1 (5 bases). The V gene's germline CDR1 is MNHEY and CDR2 SMNVEV (reference sequence). Deletions cut 10 bases from V and 3 bases from J, with 12 bases between. This CDR3 contains 13 residues. The CDR3 here is CATSRAANEKLFF. CDR3 bases: TGTGCCACCTCCAGGGCCGCTAATGAAAAACTGTTTTTT.

The V call is TRBV2, the J call TRBJ1-2; possibly TRBD1 for D (5 bases). This CDR3 has 14 residues. The V gene's germline CDR1 is SNHLY and CDR2 FYNNEI. The V end was cut by 4 bases, the J end by 0 bases, with 9 bases between. Written as DNA, the CDR3 is TGTGCCAGCAGTGGGACACCCCCTAACTATGGCTACACCTTC. Encoded protein: CASSGTPPNYGYTF. Full variable domain (remainder filled in from reference TRBV2 and TRBJ1-2): EPEVTQTPSHQVTQMGQEVILRCVPISNHLYFYWYRQILGQKVEFLVSFYNNEISEKSEIFDDQFSVERPDGSNFTLKIRSTKLEDSAMYFCASSGTPPNYGYTFGSGTRLTVV.

V gene TRBV3-1 (or the pseudogene TRBV3-2) combines with J gene TRBJ2-4; 9 bases agree with TRBD1. CDR1 is LGHDT, CDR2 YNNKEL, per germline (reference sequence). The CDR3 sequence is 13 residues long. With 8 bases clipped from V and 7 bases from J, the junction kept 6 bases outside the gene matches. The CDR3 region is CASGQGSGNIQYF. CDR3 in DNA: TGTGCCAGCGGACAGGGGTCGGGGAACATTCAGTACTTC.

The chain joins TRBV2 to TRBJ2-7; 9 bases align to TRBD2. V lost 8 bases, J lost 0 bases, and 8 bases stayed unmatched. The CDR3 is 15 residues long. Germline CDR1 is SNHLY and CDR2 is FYNNEI. CDR3 residues: CASAIAGVLSYEQYF. The DNA for the CDR3 is TGTGCCAGCGCTATAGCGGGGGTACTCTCCTACGAGCAGTACTTC.

The rearrangement joins TRBV5-1 to TRBJ2-3, with TRBD2 matching 14 bases. The CDR3 spans 16 residues. V trimming: 1 base; J trimming: 6 bases; junction bases outside the gene matches: 4. CDR1 is SGHRS, CDR2 YFSETQ, per germline. For the CDR3, the DNA is TGCGCCAGCAGCTTGATGGGACTAGCGGGGGCGGATACGCAGTATTTT. Protein sequence: CASSLMGLAGADTQYF.

The chain links TRBV3-1 (or the pseudogene TRBV3-2) to TRBJ2-2; the D gene is possibly TRBD2 (6 bases). Germline CDR1 and CDR2: LGHDT and YNNKEL (reference sequence). The CDR3 is 17 amino acids. V was shortened by 4 bases and J by 2 bases, with 17 bases between the two germline ends. This CDR3 reads CASSLLANYLNTGELFF. Here the CDR3 DNA reads TGTGCCAGCAGCCTCCTAGCGAACTACCTAAACACCGGGGAGCTGTTTTTT.

V is TRBV9 and J is TRBJ2-6, with 10 bases lining up with TRBD2. Losses at the gene ends were 4 bases for V and 2 bases for J; bases not matched to a gene: 3. This CDR3 is 16 amino acids long. CDR1 SGDLS and CDR2 YYNGEE come from the germline V gene. CDR3 DNA sequence: TGTGCCAGCAGCCAAACTAGCGGGACTGGGGCCAACGTCCTGACTTTC. This gives the protein CASSQTSGTGANVLTF.

In nucleotides, the CDR3 is TGTGCCAGCAGCTACAGGGTGGGCCTTGAAAAACTGTTTTTT. Translated: CASSYRVGLEKLFF. The rearrangement joins TRBV7-2 to TRBJ1-4, with a weak D call TRBD1 (6 bases). Trimming stripped 4 bases from V and 7 bases from J, with 13 bases between. Per germline, CDR1 SGHTA and CDR2 FQGNSA. The CDR3 length is 14 residues.

This clone has only a few counts. The gene calls are TRBV29-1 and TRBJ2-7; 8 nucleotides match TRBD1. J lost 8 bases, V lost 7 bases, and 10 bases had no gene match. Germline V gene data show CDR1 as SQVTM and CDR2 as ANQGSEA. CDR3 size: 12 residues. CDR3 loop: CSAGQGGGKQYF. CDR3 in DNA: TGCAGCGCCGGACAGGGTGGTGGAAAGCAGTACTTC.

V and J are TRBV11-3 and TRBJ2-5, with 14 positions matching TRBD2. In germline, CDR1 is SGHNT, CDR2 YENEEA. CDR3 length: 17 amino acids. Germline trimming cut 1 base from V and 5 bases from J; bases unmatched to any gene: 6. CDR3 protein: CASSLGGTSGSRETQYF. The CDR3 DNA reads TGTGCCAGCAGCTTAGGGGGGACTAGCGGGAGTCGGGAGACCCAGTACTTC. The full variable domain, rest sourced from reference TRBV11-3 and TRBJ2-5, is EAGVVQSPRYKIIEKKQPVAFWCNPISGHNTLYWYLQNLGQGPELLIRYENEEAVDDSQLPKDRFSAERLKGVDSTLKIQPAELGDSAVYLCASSLGGTSGSRETQYFGPGTRLLVL.

This clone was observed a single time. The chain employs TRBV5-4 and TRBJ2-1; D is possibly TRBD2 (6 bases). Per germline, CDR1 SGHNT and CDR2 YYREEE (reference sequence). V was trimmed by 0 bases and J by 8 bases, leaving 15 bases between them. The CDR3 length is 15 residues. The CDR3 protein is CASSLDGGLVYEQFF. For the CDR3, the DNA is TGTGCCAGCAGCTTGGACGGGGGTCTTGTCTATGAGCAGTTCTTC.

The rearrangement links TRBV5-1 to TRBJ1-4; the match to TRBD1 covers 9 bases. The CDR3 is 15 amino acids. Looked up from germline, CDR1 is SGHRS and CDR2 is YFSETQ. Trimming removed 4 bases from V and 3 bases from J; junction bases left unmatched: 4. The CDR3 DNA follows: TGCGCCAGCAGCGGGACAGGGACAGCTAATGAAAAACTGTTTTTT. This gives the protein CASSGTGTANEKLFF.